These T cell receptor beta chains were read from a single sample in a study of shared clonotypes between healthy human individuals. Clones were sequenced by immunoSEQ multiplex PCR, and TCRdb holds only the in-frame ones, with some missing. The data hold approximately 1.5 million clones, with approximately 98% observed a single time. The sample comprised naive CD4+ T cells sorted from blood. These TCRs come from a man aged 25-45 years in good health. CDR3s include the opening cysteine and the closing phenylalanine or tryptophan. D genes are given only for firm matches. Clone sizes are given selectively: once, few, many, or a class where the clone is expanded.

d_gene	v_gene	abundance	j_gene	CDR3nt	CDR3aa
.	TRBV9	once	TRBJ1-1	TGTGCCAGCAGCGTAGACGGTAAGAACACTGAAGCTTTCTTT	CASSVDGKNTEAFF
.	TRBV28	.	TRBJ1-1	TGTGCCAGCAGTTTAGCGGGAGTTGAAGCTTTCTTT	CASSLAGVEAFF
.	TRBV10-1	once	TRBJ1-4	TGCGCCAGCAGTGAGGCCAGTGCAACTAATGAAAAACTGTTTTTT	CASSEASATNEKLFF
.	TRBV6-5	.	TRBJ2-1	TGTGCCAGCAGTTACACAGGGGGGGCCTACAATGAGCAGTTCTTC	CASSYTGGAYNEQFF
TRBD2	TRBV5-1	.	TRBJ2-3	TGCGCCAGCAGCCCGGGACTAGCGGGGATTAGCACAGATACGCAGTATTTT	CASSPGLAGISTDTQYF
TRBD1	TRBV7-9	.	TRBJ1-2	TGTGCCAGCAGCTTAGGTACAGGGGGCTCGGGCTATGGCTACACCTTC	CASSLGTGGSGYGYTF
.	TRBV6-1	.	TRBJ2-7	TGTGCCAGCAGTGAAGTCCCCGGGACACCCGGCTACGAGCAGTACTTC	CASSEVPGTPGYEQYF
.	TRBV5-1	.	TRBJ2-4	TGCGCCAGCAGCTTGGGGCTCCAGGGAGCCAAAAACATTCAGTACTTC	CASSLGLQGAKNIQYF
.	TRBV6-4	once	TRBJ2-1	TGTGCCTCGGCTATTGGGGTCGGCAATGAGCAGTTCTTC	CASAIGVGNEQFF
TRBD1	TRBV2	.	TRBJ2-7	TGTGCCAGCACACCGGGACAGGGGGCCTACGAGCAGTACTTC	CASTPGQGAYEQYF
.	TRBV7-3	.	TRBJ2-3	TGTGCCAGCAGCTTAACGGCTTCAGGGGCAGATACGCAGTATTTT	CASSLTASGADTQYF
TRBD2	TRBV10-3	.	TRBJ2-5	TGTGCCATCAGTACATTAGGGGCGAAAATAGCGGGAGGGCAAGAGACCCAGTACTTC	CAISTLGAKIAGGQETQYF
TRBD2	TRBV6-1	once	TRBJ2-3	TGTGCCAGCACCTTAAGCGGGAGTCGTCCAGATACGCAGTATTTT	CASTLSGSRPDTQYF
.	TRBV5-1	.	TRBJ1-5	TGCGCCAGCAGCTTGACCGGGGGTCGCGAGCAGCCCCAGCATTTT	CASSLTGGREQPQHF
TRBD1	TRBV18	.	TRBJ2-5	TGTGCCAGCTCATTGCCTAAGACAGGGGAGACCCAGTACTTC	CASSLPKTGETQYF
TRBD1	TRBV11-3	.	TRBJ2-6	TGTGCCAGCAGCCCCCGGGGGGGACAGGGGTCTGGGGCCAACGTCCTGACTTTC	CASSPRGGQGSGANVLTF
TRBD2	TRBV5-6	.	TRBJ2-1	TGTGCCAGCAGCTTGGCACTAGCGGGAAGCGAGCAGTTCTTC	CASSLALAGSEQFF
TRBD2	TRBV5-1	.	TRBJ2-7	TGCGCCAGCAGCTTGGTTGTACTAGCGGGAGAAGACTACGAGCAGTACTTC	CASSLVVLAGEDYEQYF
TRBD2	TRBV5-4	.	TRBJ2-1	TGTGCCAGCAGCTTAAGTAGCGGGGCACGCTACAATGAGCAGTTCTTC	CASSLSSGARYNEQFF
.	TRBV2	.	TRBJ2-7	TGTGCCAGCAGTGTAGTCCGGGAAGGGGAGCAGTACTTC	CASSVVREGEQYF
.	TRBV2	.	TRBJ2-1	TGTGCCAGCAGTGGACTCCAAAGCTCCTACAATGAGCAGTTCTTC	CASSGLQSSYNEQFF
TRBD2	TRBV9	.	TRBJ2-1	TGTGCCAGCAGCCTCAGACTAGCGGGAGGGAATTACAATGAGCAGTTCTTC	CASSLRLAGGNYNEQFF
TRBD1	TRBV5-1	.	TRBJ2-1	TGCGCCAGCAGCTTGAGACAGGGCGGGAATGAGCAGTTCTTC	CASSLRQGGNEQFF
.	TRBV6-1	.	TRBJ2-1	TGTGCCAGCAGCGCAAGCCGTGGTGAGCAGTTCTTC	CASSASRGEQFF
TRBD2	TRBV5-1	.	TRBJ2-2	TGCGCCAGCAGCTGGAGACTAGCGGGCACCGGGGAGCTGTTTTTT	CASSWRLAGTGELFF
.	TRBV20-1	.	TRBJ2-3	TGCAGTGGACGTCGGGAGGATACGCAGTATTTT	CSGRREDTQYF